This T cell receptor beta chain came from a study of cytomegalovirus exposure and HLA in healthy donors. Study-wide points: Productive rates of about 87% or about 30% were seen for most TCR beta V segments in an earlier analysis.

Germline-derived CDR1 and CDR2 are LGHNT and FRNRAP. This CDR3 contains 11 residues. With 60 Vbeta and 13 Jbeta primers, the PCR was carried out. TCRdb's table, derived via immunoSEQ multiplex PCR, lists solely in-frame clones and lacks some. The table has around 200,000 clones, approximately 79% seen once. About this clone itself: Antigen specificity is unknown.

The source of this sequence is a woman in her twenties or thirties in good health and CMV-seropositive. The chain employs TRBV12-5 and TRBJ2-4; D is perhaps TRBD2 (5 bases). Material: PBMCs. CDR3 protein: CATGRENIQYF. DNA of the CDR3: TGTGCGACCGGGCGGGAAAACATTCAGTACTTC.